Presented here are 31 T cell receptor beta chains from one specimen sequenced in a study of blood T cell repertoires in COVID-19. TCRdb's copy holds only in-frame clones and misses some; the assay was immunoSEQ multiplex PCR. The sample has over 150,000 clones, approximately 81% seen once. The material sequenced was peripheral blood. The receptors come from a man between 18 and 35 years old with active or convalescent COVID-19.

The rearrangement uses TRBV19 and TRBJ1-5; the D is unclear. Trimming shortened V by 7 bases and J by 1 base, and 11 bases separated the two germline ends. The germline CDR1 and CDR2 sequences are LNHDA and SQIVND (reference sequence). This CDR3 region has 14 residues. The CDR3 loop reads CASTPVLSNQPQHF. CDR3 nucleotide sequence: TGTGCCAGTACCCCAGTCTTGAGCAATCAGCCCCAGCATTTT.

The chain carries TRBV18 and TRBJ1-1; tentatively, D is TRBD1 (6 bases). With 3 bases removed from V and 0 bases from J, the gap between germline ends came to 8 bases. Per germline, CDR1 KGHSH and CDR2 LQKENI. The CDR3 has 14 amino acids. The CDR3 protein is CASSPRQVNTEAFF. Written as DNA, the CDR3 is TGTGCCAGCTCACCGAGACAGGTGAACACTGAAGCTTTCTTT. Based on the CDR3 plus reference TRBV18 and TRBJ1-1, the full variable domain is NAGVMQNPRHLVRRRGQEARLRCSPMKGHSHVYWYRQLPEEGLKFMVYLQKENIIDESGMPKERFSAEFPKEGPSILRIQQVVRGDSAAYFCASSPRQVNTEAFFGQGTRLTVV.

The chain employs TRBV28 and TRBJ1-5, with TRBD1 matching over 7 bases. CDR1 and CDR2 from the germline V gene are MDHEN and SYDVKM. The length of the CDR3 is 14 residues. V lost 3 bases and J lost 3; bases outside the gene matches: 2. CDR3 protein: CASSLGQLNQPQHF. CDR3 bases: TGTGCCAGCAGTTTGGGACAGCTCAATCAGCCCCAGCATTTT.

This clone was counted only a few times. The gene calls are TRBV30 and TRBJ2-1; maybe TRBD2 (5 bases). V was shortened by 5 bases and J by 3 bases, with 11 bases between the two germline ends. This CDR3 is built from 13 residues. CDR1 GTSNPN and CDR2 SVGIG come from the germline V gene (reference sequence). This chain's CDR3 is CAWSEGFYNEQFF. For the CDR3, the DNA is TGTGCCTGGTCAGAGGGATTCTACAATGAGCAGTTCTTC.

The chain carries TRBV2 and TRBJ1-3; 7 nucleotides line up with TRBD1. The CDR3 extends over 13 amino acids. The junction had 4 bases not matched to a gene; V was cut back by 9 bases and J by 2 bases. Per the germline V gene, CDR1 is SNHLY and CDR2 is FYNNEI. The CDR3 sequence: CARRGTAGNTIYF. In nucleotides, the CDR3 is TGTGCCAGACGAGGGACAGCTGGAAACACCATATATTTT.

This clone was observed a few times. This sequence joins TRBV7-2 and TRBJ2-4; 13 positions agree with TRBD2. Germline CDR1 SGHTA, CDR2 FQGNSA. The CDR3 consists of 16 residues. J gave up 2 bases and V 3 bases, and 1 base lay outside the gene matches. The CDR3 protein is CASSLTSGRSKNIQYF. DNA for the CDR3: TGTGCCAGCAGCTTGACTAGCGGGAGGTCCAAAAACATTCAGTACTTC.

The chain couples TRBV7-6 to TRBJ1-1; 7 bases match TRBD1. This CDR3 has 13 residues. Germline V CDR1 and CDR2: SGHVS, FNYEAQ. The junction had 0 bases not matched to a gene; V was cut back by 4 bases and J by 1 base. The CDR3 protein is CASSWTGNTEAFF. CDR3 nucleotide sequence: TGTGCCAGCAGCTGGACAGGGAACACTGAAGCTTTCTTT.

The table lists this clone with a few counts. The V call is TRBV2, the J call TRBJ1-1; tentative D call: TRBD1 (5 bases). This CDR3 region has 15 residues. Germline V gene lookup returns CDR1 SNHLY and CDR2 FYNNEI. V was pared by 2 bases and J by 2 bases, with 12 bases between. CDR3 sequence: CASSEQGASNTEAFF. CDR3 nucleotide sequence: TGTGCCAGCAGTGAACAAGGGGCGAGTAACACTGAAGCTTTCTTT.

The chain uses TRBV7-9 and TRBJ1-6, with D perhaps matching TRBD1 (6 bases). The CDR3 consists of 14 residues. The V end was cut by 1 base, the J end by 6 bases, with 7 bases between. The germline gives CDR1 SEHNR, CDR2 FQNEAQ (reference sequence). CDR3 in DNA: TGTGCCAGCAGCTTAGACAGGGTTAATTCACCCCTCCACTTT. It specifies CASSLDRVNSPLHF.

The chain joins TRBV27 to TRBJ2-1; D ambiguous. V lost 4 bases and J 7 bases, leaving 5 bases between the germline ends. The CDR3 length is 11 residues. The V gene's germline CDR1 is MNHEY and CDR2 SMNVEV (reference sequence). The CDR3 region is CASSSRNEQFF. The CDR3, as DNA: TGTGCCAGCAGTTCTAGGAATGAGCAGTTCTTC.

The CDR3: CASSWDTNYGYTF. The CDR3 DNA sequence: TGCGCCAGCAGCTGGGACACAAACTATGGCTACACCTTC. V usage is TRBV5-1 and J usage is TRBJ1-2; a weak D match, TRBD1 (6 bases). The CDR3 runs 13 residues. The V and J ends lost 3 bases and 2 bases respectively, with 8 bases between them. Germline V CDR1 and CDR2: SGHRS, YFSETQ. The full variable domain, in which reference TRBV5-1 and TRBJ1-2 provide the parts outside the CDR3, is KAGVTQTPRYLIKTRGQQVTLSCSPISGHRSVSWYQQTPGQGLQFLFEYFSETQRNKGNFPGRFSGRQFSNSRSEMNVSTLELGDSALYLCASSWDTNYGYTFGSGTRLTVV.

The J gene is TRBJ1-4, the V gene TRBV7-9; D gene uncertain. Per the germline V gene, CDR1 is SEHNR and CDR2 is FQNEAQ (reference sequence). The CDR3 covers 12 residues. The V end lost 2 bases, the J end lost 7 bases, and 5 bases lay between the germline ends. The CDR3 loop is CASSLNSEKLFF. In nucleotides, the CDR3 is TGTGCCAGCAGCTTAAATAGTGAAAAACTGTTTTTT.

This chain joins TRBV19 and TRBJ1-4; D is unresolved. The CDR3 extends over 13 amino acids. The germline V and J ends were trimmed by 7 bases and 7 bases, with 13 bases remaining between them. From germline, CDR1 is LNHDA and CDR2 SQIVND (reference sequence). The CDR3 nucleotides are TGTGCCAGTAAGGCCCTAGCAGGTGAAAAACTGTTTTTT. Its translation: CASKALAGEKLFF.

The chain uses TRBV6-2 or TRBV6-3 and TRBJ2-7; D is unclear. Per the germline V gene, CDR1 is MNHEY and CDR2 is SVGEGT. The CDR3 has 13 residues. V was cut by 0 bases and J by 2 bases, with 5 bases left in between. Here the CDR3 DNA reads TGTGCCAGCAGTTACTCCCAGGCCTACGAGCAGTACTTC. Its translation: CASSYSQAYEQYF.

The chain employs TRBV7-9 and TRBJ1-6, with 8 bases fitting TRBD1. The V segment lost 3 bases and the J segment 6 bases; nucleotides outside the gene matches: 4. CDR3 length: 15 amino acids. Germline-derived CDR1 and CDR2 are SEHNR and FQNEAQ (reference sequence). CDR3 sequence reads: CASSLGQDSNSPLHF. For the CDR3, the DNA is TGTGCCAGCAGCTTGGGACAGGACTCTAATTCACCCCTCCACTTT.

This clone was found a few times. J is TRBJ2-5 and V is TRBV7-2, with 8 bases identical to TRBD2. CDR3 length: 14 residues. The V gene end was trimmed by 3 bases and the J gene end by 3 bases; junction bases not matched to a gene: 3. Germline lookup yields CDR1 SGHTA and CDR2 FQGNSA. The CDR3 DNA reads TGTGCCAGCAGCTTTGGCGGGAGGAAAGAGACCCAGTACTTC. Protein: CASSFGGRKETQYF.

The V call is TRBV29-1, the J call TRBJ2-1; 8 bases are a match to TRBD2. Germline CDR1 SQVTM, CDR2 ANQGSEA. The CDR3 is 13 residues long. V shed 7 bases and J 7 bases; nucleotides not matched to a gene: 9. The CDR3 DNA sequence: TGCAGCGCGATTGGGACTAGAGATAATGAGCAGTTCTTC. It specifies CSAIGTRDNEQFF.

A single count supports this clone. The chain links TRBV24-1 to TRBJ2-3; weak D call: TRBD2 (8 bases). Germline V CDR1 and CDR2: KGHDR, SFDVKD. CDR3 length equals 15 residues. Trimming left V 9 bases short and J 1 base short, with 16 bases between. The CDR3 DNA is TGTGCCACCGGGGACAGAGCGGGGGGCACAGATACGCAGTATTTT. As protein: CATGDRAGGTDTQYF.

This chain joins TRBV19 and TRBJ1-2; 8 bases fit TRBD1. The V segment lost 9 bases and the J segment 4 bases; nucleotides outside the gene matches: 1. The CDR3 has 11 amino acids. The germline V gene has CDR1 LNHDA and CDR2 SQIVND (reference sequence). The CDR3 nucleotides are TGTGCCAGCGGACAGGGCTATGGCTACACCTTC. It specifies CASGQGYGYTF.

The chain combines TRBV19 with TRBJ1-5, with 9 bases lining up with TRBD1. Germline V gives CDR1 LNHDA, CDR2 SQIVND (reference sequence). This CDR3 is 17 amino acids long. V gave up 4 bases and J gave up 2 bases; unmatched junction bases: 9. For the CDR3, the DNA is TGTGCCAGTAGTACGGACAGGGGCTGGAGTGGCAATCAGCCCCAGCATTTT. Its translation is CASSTDRGWSGNQPQHF. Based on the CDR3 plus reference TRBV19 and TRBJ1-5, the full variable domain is DGGITQSPKYLFRKEGQNVTLSCEQNLNHDAMYWYRQDPGQGLRLIYYSQIVNDFQKGDIAEGYSVSREKKESFPLTVTSAQKNPTAFYLCASSTDRGWSGNQPQHFGDGTRLSIL.

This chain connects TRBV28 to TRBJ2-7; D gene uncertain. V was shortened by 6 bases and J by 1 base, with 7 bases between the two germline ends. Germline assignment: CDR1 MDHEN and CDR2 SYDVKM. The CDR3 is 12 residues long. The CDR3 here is CASSPNSYEQYF. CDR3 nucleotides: TGTGCCAGCAGCCCCAATTCCTACGAGCAGTACTTC. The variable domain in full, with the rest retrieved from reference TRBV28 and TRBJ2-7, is DVKVTQSSRYLVKRTGEKVFLECVQDMDHENMFWYRQDPGLGLRLIYFSYDVKMKEKGDIPEGYSVSREKKERFSLILESASTNQTSMYLCASSPNSYEQYFGPGTRLTVT.

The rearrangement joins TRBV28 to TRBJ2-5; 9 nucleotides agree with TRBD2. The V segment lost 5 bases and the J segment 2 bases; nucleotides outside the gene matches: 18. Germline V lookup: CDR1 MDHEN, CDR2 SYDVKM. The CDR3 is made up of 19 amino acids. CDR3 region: CASSLPSGAELTEQETQYF. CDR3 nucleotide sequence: TGTGCCAGCAGTCTACCTAGCGGGGCGGAGCTCACAGAACAAGAGACCCAGTACTTC. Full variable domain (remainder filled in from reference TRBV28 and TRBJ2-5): DVKVTQSSRYLVKRTGEKVFLECVQDMDHENMFWYRQDPGLGLRLIYFSYDVKMKEKGDIPEGYSVSREKKERFSLILESASTNQTSMYLCASSLPSGAELTEQETQYFGPGTRLLVL.

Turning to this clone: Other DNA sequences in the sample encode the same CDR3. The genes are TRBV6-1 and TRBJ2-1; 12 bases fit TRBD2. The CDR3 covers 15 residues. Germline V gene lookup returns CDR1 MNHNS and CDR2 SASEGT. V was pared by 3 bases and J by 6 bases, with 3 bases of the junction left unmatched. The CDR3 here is CASSEASGGANEQFF. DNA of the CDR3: TGTGCCAGCAGTGAGGCTAGCGGGGGGGCCAATGAGCAGTTCTTC.

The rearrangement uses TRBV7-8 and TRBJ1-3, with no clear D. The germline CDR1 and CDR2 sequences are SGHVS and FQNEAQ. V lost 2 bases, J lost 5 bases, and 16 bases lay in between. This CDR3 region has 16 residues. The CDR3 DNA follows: TGTGCCAGCAGCTTACAGGTCCAAAATTTTAGAAACACCATATATTTT. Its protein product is CASSLQVQNFRNTIYF.

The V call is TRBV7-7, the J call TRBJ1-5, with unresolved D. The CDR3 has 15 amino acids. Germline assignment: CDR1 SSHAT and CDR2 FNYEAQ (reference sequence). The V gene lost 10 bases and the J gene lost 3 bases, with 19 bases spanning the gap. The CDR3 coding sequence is TGTGCCAACCGAGAGAGGGATGGTTACAATCAGCCCCAGCATTTT. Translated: CANRERDGYNQPQHF. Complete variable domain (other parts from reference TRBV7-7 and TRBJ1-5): GAGVSQSPRYKVTKRGQDVTLRCDPISSHATLYWYQQALGQGPEFLTYFNYEAQPDKSGLPSDRFSAERPEGSISTLTIQRTEQRDSAMYRCANRERDGYNQPQHFGDGTRLSIL.

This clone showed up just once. The CDR3 is CASSPFADNSPLHF. The CDR3 nucleotides read TGTGCCAGCTCACCATTTGCAGATAATTCACCCCTCCACTTT. The V gene is TRBV18, the J gene TRBJ1-6; D ambiguous. Germline CDR1 reads KGHSH; CDR2 reads LQKENI. The ends were cut back, 2 bases at V and 5 bases at J, with 7 bases in the middle. This CDR3 is built from 14 residues.

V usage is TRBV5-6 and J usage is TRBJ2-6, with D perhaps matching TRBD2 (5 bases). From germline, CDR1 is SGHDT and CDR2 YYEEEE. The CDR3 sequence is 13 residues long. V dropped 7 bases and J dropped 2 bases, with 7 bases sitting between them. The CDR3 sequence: CASVGAGANVLTF. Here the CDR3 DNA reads TGTGCCAGCGTGGGAGCTGGGGCCAACGTCCTGACTTTC.

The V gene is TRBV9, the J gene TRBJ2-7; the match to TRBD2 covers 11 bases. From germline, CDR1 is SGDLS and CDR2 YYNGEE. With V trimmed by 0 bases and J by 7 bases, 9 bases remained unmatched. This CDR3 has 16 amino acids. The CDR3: CASSVEIAGGFPEQYF. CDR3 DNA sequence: TGTGCCAGCAGCGTAGAAATAGCGGGAGGGTTCCCTGAGCAGTACTTC.

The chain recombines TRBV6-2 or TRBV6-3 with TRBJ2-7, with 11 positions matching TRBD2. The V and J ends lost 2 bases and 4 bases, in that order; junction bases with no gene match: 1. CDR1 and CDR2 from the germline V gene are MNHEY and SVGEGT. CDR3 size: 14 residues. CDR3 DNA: TGTGCCAGCAGTTACACTAGCGGGAGTTACGAGCAGTACTTC. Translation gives CASSYTSGSYEQYF.

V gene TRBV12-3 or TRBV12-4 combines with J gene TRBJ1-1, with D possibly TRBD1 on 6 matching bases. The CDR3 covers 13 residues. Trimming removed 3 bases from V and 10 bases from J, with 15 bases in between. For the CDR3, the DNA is TGTGCCAGCAGTTTTTCAGGGGCCCGCCCAGCTTTCTTT. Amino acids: CASSFSGARPAFF.

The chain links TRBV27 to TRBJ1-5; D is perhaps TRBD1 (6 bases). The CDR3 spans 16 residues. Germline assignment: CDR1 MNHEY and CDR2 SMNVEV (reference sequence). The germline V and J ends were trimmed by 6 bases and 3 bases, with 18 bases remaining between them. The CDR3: CASSPRGQIYNQPQHF. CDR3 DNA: TGTGCCAGCAGCCCCCGAGGACAGATTTACAATCAGCCCCAGCATTTT.